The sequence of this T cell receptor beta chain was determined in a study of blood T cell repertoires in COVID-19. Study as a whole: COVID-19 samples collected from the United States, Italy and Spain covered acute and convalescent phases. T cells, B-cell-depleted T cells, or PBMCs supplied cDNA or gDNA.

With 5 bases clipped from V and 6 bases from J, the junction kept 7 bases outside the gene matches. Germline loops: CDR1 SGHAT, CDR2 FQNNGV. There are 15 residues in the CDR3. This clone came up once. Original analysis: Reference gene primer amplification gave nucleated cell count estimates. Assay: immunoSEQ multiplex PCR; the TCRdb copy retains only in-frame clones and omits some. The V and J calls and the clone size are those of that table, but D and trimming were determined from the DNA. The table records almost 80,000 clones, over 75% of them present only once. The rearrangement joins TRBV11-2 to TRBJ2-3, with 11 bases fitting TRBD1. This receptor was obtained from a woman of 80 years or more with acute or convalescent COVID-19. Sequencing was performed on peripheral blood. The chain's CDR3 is CASSRTGGAWDTQYF. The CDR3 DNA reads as TGTGCCAGCAGCCGGACAGGGGGCGCGTGGGATACGCAGTATTTT.